A selection of T cell receptor beta chains follows, all from one sample in a study of T cells in Graves' hyperthyroidism and ophthalmopathy. TCRdb re-called the multiplex PCR reads through MiXCR, storing one row per CDR3 protein. There are about 500,000 distinct CDR3 sequences in the sample; roughly 15% occur only once, and about 29% lies in the top ten. The sequenced sample was blood. The origin of the receptors is a woman aged 25 to 39 with Graves' ophthalmopathy. Each CDR3 is given without its conserved first and last residue. Each record gives: CDR3 protein, clone size, J gene, D gene, CDR3 length, V gene. The D gene is left open where the match is weak. Not all rows give a size; the values are once, few, many and, for expanded clones, a class.

CDR3: SVTGGWTDTQY
size: many
J: TRBJ2-3
D: NA
length: 11
V: TRBV29-1

CDR3: ASSQVRGLQAF
size: NA
J: TRBJ1-1
D: TRBD1
length: 11
V: TRBV3-1

CDR3: ASSLWTDTQY
size: NA
J: TRBJ2-3
D: NA
length: 10
V: TRBV28

CDR3: SVGLRLALTDTQY
size: NA
J: TRBJ2-3
D: TRBD2
length: 13
V: TRBV29-1

CDR3: SVLGTARTETQY
size: many
J: TRBJ2-5
D: NA
length: 12
V: TRBV29-1

CDR3: ASSVIAGGLDTQY
size: many
J: TRBJ2-3
D: TRBD2
length: 13
V: TRBV9

CDR3: ASSISGSEYEQY
size: NA
J: TRBJ2-7
D: TRBD2
length: 12
V: TRBV7-9

CDR3: ASRAGSNNSPLH
size: NA
J: TRBJ1-6
D: NA
length: 12
V: TRBV2

CDR3: ASSLEGGGPQH
size: few
J: TRBJ1-5
D: NA
length: 11
V: TRBV11-2

CDR3: ASQFEPSTGELF
size: NA
J: TRBJ2-2
D: NA
length: 12
V: TRBV2

CDR3: ASSQDFLAGDTDTQY
size: NA
J: TRBJ2-3
D: TRBD2
length: 15
V: TRBV4-2

CDR3: ASSLRPDRIKDEQY
size: few
J: TRBJ2-7
D: NA
length: 14
V: TRBV27

CDR3: ASYRMGGIYEQY
size: many
J: TRBJ2-7
D: NA
length: 12
V: TRBV28

CDR3: ASSFLDIQY
size: many
J: TRBJ2-4
D: NA
length: 9
V: TRBV12-3/TRBV12-4

CDR3: ASSLQGGNTEAF
size: many
J: TRBJ1-1
D: NA
length: 12
V: TRBV5-1

CDR3: ASSEIIRRAQSYEQY
size: few
J: TRBJ2-7
D: NA
length: 15
V: TRBV2

CDR3: SARPSSGFANEQF
size: many
J: TRBJ2-1
D: TRBD2
length: 13
V: TRBV20-1

CDR3: ASRNQGGAVYEQY
size: NA
J: TRBJ2-7
D: NA
length: 13
V: TRBV6-2/TRBV6-3

CDR3: ASEPSGNTEAF
size: many
J: TRBJ1-1
D: NA
length: 11
V: TRBV28

CDR3: SATGLAGLYNEQF
size: many
J: TRBJ2-1
D: TRBD2
length: 13
V: TRBV20-1

CDR3: AISGTGKDYGYT
size: NA
J: TRBJ1-2
D: TRBD1
length: 12
V: TRBV10-3

CDR3: ASSLLSDTQY
size: many
J: TRBJ2-3
D: NA
length: 10
V: TRBV28

CDR3: ASSETGGLTDTQY
size: many
J: TRBJ2-3
D: TRBD1
length: 13
V: TRBV6-1

CDR3: ASSQEAGLEYTEAF
size: many
J: TRBJ1-1
D: NA
length: 14
V: TRBV4-2

CDR3: SAVMGSGEQF
size: NA
J: TRBJ2-1
D: NA
length: 10
V: TRBV20-1

CDR3: SAGTSGLYEQY
size: NA
J: TRBJ2-7
D: TRBD2
length: 11
V: TRBV29-1

CDR3: ASSQGLAGVSYEQY
size: NA
J: TRBJ2-7
D: TRBD2
length: 14
V: TRBV4-3

CDR3: ASSQAPKRTDGGYT
size: NA
J: TRBJ1-2
D: NA
length: 14
V: TRBV4-1

CDR3: ATEGQTQETQY
size: NA
J: TRBJ2-5
D: NA
length: 11
V: TRBV24-1

CDR3: ASCSPAGGPDTQY
size: few
J: TRBJ2-3
D: TRBD2
length: 13
V: TRBV28

CDR3: ASSYRGFTDTQY
size: NA
J: TRBJ2-3
D: TRBD1
length: 12
V: TRBV28

CDR3: ASSLSGRGDTDTQY
size: many
J: TRBJ2-3
D: NA
length: 14
V: TRBV5-1

CDR3: ASSQTYTEAF
size: many
J: TRBJ1-1
D: NA
length: 10
V: TRBV3-1

CDR3: ATVGPNSYNEQF
size: few
J: TRBJ2-1
D: NA
length: 12
V: TRBV19

CDR3: ASSQGTGYEQF
size: few
J: TRBJ2-1
D: NA
length: 11
V: TRBV4-1

CDR3: ASSLAPGASWGYT
size: many
J: TRBJ1-2
D: NA
length: 13
V: TRBV7-2

CDR3: ASSTKDRSRAF
size: few
J: TRBJ1-1
D: TRBD1
length: 11
V: TRBV6-1

CDR3: ASSFGQFPYEQY
size: few
J: TRBJ2-7
D: NA
length: 12
V: TRBV12-3/TRBV12-4

CDR3: ASSDTGFNSPLH
size: many
J: TRBJ1-6
D: NA
length: 12
V: TRBV5-1

CDR3: ASTLPGVGTEAF
size: few
J: TRBJ1-1
D: NA
length: 12
V: TRBV28

CDR3: ASSLFTLLGSETQY
size: few
J: TRBJ2-5
D: NA
length: 14
V: TRBV28

CDR3: SASSPDRAYGYT
size: NA
J: TRBJ1-2
D: TRBD1
length: 12
V: TRBV20-1

CDR3: ASSLVGKQPQH
size: few
J: TRBJ1-5
D: NA
length: 11
V: TRBV28

CDR3: ASSEGPYQPQH
size: NA
J: TRBJ1-5
D: NA
length: 11
V: TRBV7-9

CDR3: ASAFQGLKPYEQY
size: NA
J: TRBJ2-7
D: NA
length: 13
V: TRBV27